Listed here is a single T cell receptor (beta chain). Its antigen is not identified. The data are from a study of CD8+CD57+ T cells in acquired aplastic anemia. Study-wide results and caveats: Fewer than 35 CD8+ CDR3 sequences occurred in both the patients and the controls.

Profiling of TCR beta VDJ combinations and CDR3 sequences used genomic DNA as template. TCRdb re-analysed the reads in MiXCR, keeping a single row per CDR3 protein. This table holds some 200,000 distinct CDR3 sequences, 40% to 55% found once. CDR1 and CDR2 (germline): MNHEY, SMNVEV (reference sequence). CDR3 length equals 15 residues. The ends lost 6 bases at V and 3 bases at J; junction bases unmatched: 9. Patients chosen for sequencing had CD8+CD57+ cells that had expanded, as shown by flow cytometry. The blood sampling took place in patients who had so far received no therapy. The sample taken for sequencing was sorted CD4+, CD8+, or CD8+CD57+ T cells (not recorded which) from PBMCs. The chain uses TRBV27 and TRBJ2-7, with TRBD2 matching 9 bases. This clonotype originated in a human donor with aplastic anemia. Written as DNA, the CDR3 is TGTGCCAGCAGACCAGCAGGGACTAGCTACTACGAGCAGTACTTC. It translates to CASRPAGTSYYEQYF.